This is a list of T cell receptor beta chains from one sample in a study of T cell responses to AZD1222 COVID-19 vaccine. TCRdb keeps only in-frame clones here, not all; method: immunoSEQ multiplex PCR. The sample comprises some 160,000 clones, 85% to 95% of which are singletons, and about 0.9% rests with the top ten. This specimen consisted of peripheral blood, obtained on day 0 of AZD1222 vaccination. The receptor source for this set is an adult in good health. Each CDR3 is given with its conserved first and last residue.

V gene,J gene,CDR3 protein
TRBV5-1,TRBJ1-3,CASRSRTGALSGNTIYF
TRBV5-1,TRBJ2-5,CASTSRSQETQYF
TRBV28,TRBJ1-5,CASSQLNQPQHF
TRBV7-9,TRBJ1-4,CASSLQGLREKLFF
TRBV19,TRBJ2-5,CASSMAGDLETQYF
TRBV7-2,TRBJ2-1,CASSSNPGSYNEQFF
TRBV19,TRBJ1-2,CASRQVLSGYTF
TRBV2,TRBJ1-4,CASSRATTNEKLFF
TRBV15,TRBJ2-1,CATSRDGAAGLYNEQFF
TRBV25-1,TRBJ1-2,CASSEPGGLYGYTF
TRBV3-1/TRBV3-2,TRBJ2-5,CASSQESGPRGRTQYF
TRBV14,TRBJ2-1,CASSQAAGRGHNEQFF
TRBV10-3,TRBJ1-1,CAISEGGGAFF
TRBV3-1/TRBV3-2,TRBJ1-2,CASSQDPVRRYGYTF
TRBV11-3,TRBJ2-1,CASSFERLAYNEQFF
TRBV28,TRBJ1-2,CASSRDSNLRGYTF